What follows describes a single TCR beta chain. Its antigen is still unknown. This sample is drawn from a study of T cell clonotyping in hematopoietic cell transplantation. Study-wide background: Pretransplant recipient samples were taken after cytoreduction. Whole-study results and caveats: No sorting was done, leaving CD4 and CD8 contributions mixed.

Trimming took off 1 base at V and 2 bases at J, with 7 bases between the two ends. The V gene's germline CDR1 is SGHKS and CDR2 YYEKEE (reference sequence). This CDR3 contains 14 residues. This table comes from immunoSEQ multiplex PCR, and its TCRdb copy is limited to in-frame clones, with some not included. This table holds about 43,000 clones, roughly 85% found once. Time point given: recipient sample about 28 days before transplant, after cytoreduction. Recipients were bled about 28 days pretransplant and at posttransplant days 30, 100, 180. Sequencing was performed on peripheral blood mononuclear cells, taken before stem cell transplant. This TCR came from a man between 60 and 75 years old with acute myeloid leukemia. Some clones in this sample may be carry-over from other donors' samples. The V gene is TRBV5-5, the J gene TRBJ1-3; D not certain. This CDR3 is CASSLSGTGNTIYF. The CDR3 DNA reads TGTGCCAGCAGCTTGTCGGGTACTGGAAACACCATATATTTT.